Detailed here is one TCR beta chain. This specimen comes from a study of blood T cell repertoires in COVID-19. Study in general: There were acute and convalescent COVID-19 samples, and they came from the United States, Italy and Spain.

The CDR3 runs to 15 residues. V lost 4 bases, J lost 2 bases, and 16 bases lay in between. Germline V CDR1 and CDR2: SGHRS, YFSETQ. Only in-frame clones appear in the TCRdb table, and some are missing; sequencing was by immunoSEQ multiplex PCR. The data hold roughly 100,000 clones, with 71% observed a single time. The sequenced sample consisted of peripheral blood. The V call is TRBV5-1, the J call TRBJ2-7; D remains ambiguous. The clonotype comes from a human donor with acute or convalescent COVID-19. The donor label of this sample is uncertain. The CDR3 loop reads CASSLRLDPAYEQYF. CDR3 DNA sequence: TGCGCCAGCAGCCTGCGACTCGACCCAGCCTACGAGCAGTACTTC. Combining the CDR3 with reference TRBV5-1 and TRBJ2-7 gives the whole variable domain KAGVTQTPRYLIKTRGQQVTLSCSPISGHRSVSWYQQTPGQGLQFLFEYFSETQRNKGNFPGRFSGRQFSNSRSEMNVSTLELGDSALYLCASSLRLDPAYEQYFGPGTRLTVT.